This section outlines one T cell receptor (beta chain) sequence together with its context. Here immunoSEQ multiplex PCR was the method, and the copy in TCRdb shows in-frame clones only, minus some. The table lists 100,000 or so clones, more than 90% of them singletons. The CDR3 consists of 16 residues. Germline CDR1 and CDR2: SEHNR and FQNEAQ (reference sequence). The trim removed 5 bases at V and 4 bases at J, leaving 11 bases unmatched. The data were taken from a study of blood T cell repertoires in COVID-19. The overall study: PBMCs, B-cell-depleted T cells, or T cells provided the cDNA or gDNA that made up the material.

This clonotype originated in a man aged 18 to 30 with acute or convalescent COVID-19. The specimen sequenced was peripheral blood. This rearrangement joins TRBV7-9 to TRBJ1-2; 9 bases agree with TRBD1. CDR3 bases: TGTGCCAGCAGCCTTCGACCGGGACAGGGTAGCTATGGCTACACCTTC. Translating gives CASSLRPGQGSYGYTF.